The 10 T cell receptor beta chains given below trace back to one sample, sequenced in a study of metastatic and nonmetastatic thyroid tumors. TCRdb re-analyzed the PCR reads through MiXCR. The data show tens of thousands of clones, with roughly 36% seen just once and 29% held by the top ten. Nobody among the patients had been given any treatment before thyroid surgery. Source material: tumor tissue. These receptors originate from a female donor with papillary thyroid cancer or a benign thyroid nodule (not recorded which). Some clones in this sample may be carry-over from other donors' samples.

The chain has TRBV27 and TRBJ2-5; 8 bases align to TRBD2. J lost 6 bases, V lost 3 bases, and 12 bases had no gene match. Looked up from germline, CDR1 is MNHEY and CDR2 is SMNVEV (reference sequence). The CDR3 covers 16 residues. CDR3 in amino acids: CASSFLSTGGQKTQYF. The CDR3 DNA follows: TGTGCCAGCAGTTTTTTATCGACGGGAGGGCAAAAGACCCAGTACTTC.

The DNA for the CDR3 is TGTGCCAGCAGTGGACAGGGGAACACTGAAGCTTTCTTT. It is translated as CASSGQGNTEAFF. This chain joins TRBV12-3 or TRBV12-4 and TRBJ1-1; 8 bases fit TRBD1. Losses at the gene ends were 5 bases for V and 1 base for J; bases not matched to a gene: 0. The CDR3 is 13 residues long.

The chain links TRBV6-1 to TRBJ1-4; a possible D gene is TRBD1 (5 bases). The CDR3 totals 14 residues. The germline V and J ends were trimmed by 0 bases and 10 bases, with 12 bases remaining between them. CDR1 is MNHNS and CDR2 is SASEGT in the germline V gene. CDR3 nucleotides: TGTGCCAGCAGTGAAGCGTCTGGGGCCTCAAAACTGTTTTTT. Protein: CASSEASGASKLFF.

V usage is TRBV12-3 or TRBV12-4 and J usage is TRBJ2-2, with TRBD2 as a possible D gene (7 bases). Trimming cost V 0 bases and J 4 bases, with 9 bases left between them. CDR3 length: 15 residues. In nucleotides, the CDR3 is TGTGCCAGCAGTTTAGCGGGGGGGCGCACCGGGGAGCTGTTTTTT. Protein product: CASSLAGGRTGELFF.

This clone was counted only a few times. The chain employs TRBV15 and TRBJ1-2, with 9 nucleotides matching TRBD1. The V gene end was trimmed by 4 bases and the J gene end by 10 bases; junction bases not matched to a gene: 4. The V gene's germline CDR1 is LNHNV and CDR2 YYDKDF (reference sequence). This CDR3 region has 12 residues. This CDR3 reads CATSIRTGAYTF. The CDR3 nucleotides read TGTGCCACCAGCATACGGACAGGGGCCTACACCTTC. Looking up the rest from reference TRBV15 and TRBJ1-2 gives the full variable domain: DAMVIQNPRYQVTQFGKPVTLSCSQTLNHNVMYWYQQKSSQAPKLLFHYYDKDFNNEADTPDNFQSRRPNTSFCFLDIRSPGLGDTAMYLCATSIRTGAYTFGSGTRLTVV.

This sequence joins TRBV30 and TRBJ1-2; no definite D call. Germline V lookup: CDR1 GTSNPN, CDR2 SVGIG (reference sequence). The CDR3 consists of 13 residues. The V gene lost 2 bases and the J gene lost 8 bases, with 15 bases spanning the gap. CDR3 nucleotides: TGTGCCTGGAGTTCCGGGTACCCGTTGGGCTACACCTTC. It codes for CAWSSGYPLGYTF.

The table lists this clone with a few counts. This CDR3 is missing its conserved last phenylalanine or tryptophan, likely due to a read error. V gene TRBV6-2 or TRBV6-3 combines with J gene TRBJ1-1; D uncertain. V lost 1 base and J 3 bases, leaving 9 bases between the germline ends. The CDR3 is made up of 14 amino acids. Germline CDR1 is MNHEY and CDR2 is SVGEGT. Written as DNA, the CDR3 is TGTGCCAGCAGTTACTTGGGCGAGGACACTGAAGCTTTCCTT. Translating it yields CASSYLGEDTEAFL.

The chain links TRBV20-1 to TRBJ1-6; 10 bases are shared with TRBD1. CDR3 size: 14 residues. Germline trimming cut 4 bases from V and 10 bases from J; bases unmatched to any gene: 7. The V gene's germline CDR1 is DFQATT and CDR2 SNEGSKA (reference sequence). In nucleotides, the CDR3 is TGCAGTGCTAATCCCGGGACAGGGGTCTCACCCCTCCACTTT. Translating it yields CSANPGTGVSPLHF.

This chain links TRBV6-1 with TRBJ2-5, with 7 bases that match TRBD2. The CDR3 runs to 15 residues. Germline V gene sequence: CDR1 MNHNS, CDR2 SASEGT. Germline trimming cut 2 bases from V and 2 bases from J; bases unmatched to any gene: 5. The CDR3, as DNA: TGTGCCAGCAGTGAAAACCCTAGCGGTCAAGAGACCCAGTACTTC. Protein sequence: CASSENPSGQETQYF.

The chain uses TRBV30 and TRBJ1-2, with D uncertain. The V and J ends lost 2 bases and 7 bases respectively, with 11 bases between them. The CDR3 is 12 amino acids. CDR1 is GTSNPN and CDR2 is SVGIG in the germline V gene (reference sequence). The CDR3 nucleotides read TGTGCCTGGAGTACCAGGATCTCTGGCTACACCTTC. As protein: CAWSTRISGYTF.